The rows below give T cell receptor beta chains drawn from one sample of a study of blood T cell repertoires in COVID-19. Measured with immunoSEQ multiplex PCR; TCRdb has only the in-frame clones, and not every one. Of a few hundred thousand clones listed, approximately 88% are singletons. The material sequenced was peripheral blood. The receptor set was obtained from a woman in her seventies with COVID-19, enrolled during active disease. Both conserved end residues are trimmed from each CDR3. Each record gives: V gene, D gene, clone size, J gene, CDR3 protein. The D gene is left open where the match is weak. Size is omitted from some rows. Given values are once, few, many or a class for expanded clones.

TRBV6-5	NA	NA	TRBJ1-5	ASLGSRVNQPQH
TRBV12-5	TRBD1	NA	TRBJ2-7	ASGLEQPPTGTYEQY
TRBV19	NA	once	TRBJ2-5	ASSFTGGETQY
TRBV6-6	NA	NA	TRBJ1-2	ASSLLNEVYGYT
TRBV5-1	NA	NA	TRBJ2-1	ASSEDSLNEQF
TRBV19	NA	NA	TRBJ2-5	ASSQTYQETQY
TRBV2	TRBD2	once	TRBJ2-7	ASSELAGGPSEQY
TRBV28	TRBD1	NA	TRBJ1-1	ASSVGQPEAF
TRBV19	NA	NA	TRBJ1-4	ASTPGSATNEKLF
TRBV5-4	NA	NA	TRBJ1-2	ASSFPANYGYT
TRBV30	TRBD1	NA	TRBJ1-4	AWSDTGTGFEEKLF
TRBV10-3	NA	NA	TRBJ1-2	AISDGGKGDYGYT
TRBV5-5	TRBD1	NA	TRBJ1-2	ASSSPGRTGNGYT
TRBV7-3	TRBD1	NA	TRBJ2-5	ASSLTDREETQY
TRBV7-3	TRBD1	NA	TRBJ2-1	ASSPTGQGAYEQF
TRBV7-9	NA	NA	TRBJ1-3	ASSSLGAYSGNTIY
TRBV18	TRBD1	NA	TRBJ2-5	ASSPTGITQTQY
TRBV12-5	NA	NA	TRBJ2-1	ASGPGF
TRBV7-8	NA	NA	TRBJ2-1	ASSQQGYGQF
TRBV7-9	TRBD2	NA	TRBJ2-7	ASSFLAGYEQY
TRBV28	TRBD1	NA	TRBJ2-4	ASKGTDLAKNIQY
TRBV5-4	TRBD1	NA	TRBJ1-1	ASSTATGAWTEAF
TRBV5-4	TRBD1	NA	TRBJ2-1	ASSSGQGGNEQF
TRBV29-1	NA	few	TRBJ1-2	SANTGSSGYT
TRBV6-2/TRBV6-3	NA	once	TRBJ2-1	ASSYGSGPSWDEQF
TRBV6-8	NA	few	TRBJ2-7	ASSYYQSYEQY
TRBV9	TRBD1	NA	TRBJ1-1	ASSATGYNTEAF
TRBV6-5	TRBD2	NA	TRBJ2-1	ASKRTSGFYNEQF
TRBV24-1	NA	NA	TRBJ1-1	ATSDPNSQGTEAF
TRBV4-2	NA	NA	TRBJ2-1	ASSQQGSHTSSYNEQF
TRBV7-4	TRBD1	NA	TRBJ2-4	ASSLDELQGIIAKNIQY
TRBV5-1	TRBD1	NA	TRBJ2-1	ASSSGQGGYNEQF
TRBV7-7	NA	NA	TRBJ2-5	ASSLARGRGETQY
TRBV23-1	TRBD2	once	TRBJ2-5	ASSHLAGGIQETQY
TRBV10-3	TRBD2	NA	TRBJ2-7	AISELAGTYEQY
TRBV28	NA	NA	TRBJ1-4	ASSPLGAGDEKLF
TRBV27	NA	NA	TRBJ2-7	ASSLSRDSYEQY
TRBV6-1	NA	NA	TRBJ1-5	ASSEISGVSNQPQH
TRBV5-1	NA	NA	TRBJ1-1	ASSLDRDPEAF
TRBV15	TRBD1	NA	TRBJ1-5	ATSTGSRTGGASQPQH
TRBV5-8	NA	NA	TRBJ1-3	ASSLDGDNPRNTIY
TRBV5-6	NA	NA	TRBJ2-1	ASSLGVVDEQF
TRBV25-1	TRBD1	NA	TRBJ1-2	AAGTGVANYGYT
TRBV10-3	TRBD1	NA	TRBJ1-2	AIGAEGQGSSGYT
TRBV7-9	NA	NA	TRBJ2-3	ASSLVAGTTDTQY
TRBV19	NA	NA	TRBJ1-5	ASTSGRGFGQPQH
TRBV4-1	NA	NA	TRBJ2-4	ASSQDLARTALNIQY
TRBV2	TRBD2	NA	TRBJ2-2	ASSQGLAGGGELF
TRBV18	TRBD1	NA	TRBJ2-2	ASSPGTGETGELF